Given below is one TCR beta chain in context. Germline V gene lookup returns CDR1 MDHEN and CDR2 SYDVKM. CDR3 size: 13 residues. The V and J ends lost 4 bases and 4 bases, in that order; junction bases with no gene match: 3. This entry comes from a study of blood T cell repertoires in COVID-19. Profiled with immunoSEQ multiplex PCR; TCRdb holds only in-frame clones, not every one. Of about 75,000 clones listed, 70% to 90% were seen once; the top ten hold approximately 6.4%. The source is a woman aged 70-85 years with acute or convalescent COVID-19. The sequenced sample was peripheral blood. The chain employs TRBV28 and TRBJ1-1; 7 nucleotides align to TRBD1. CDR3 in amino acids: CASSSAGGTEAFF. The CDR3 DNA sequence: TGTGCCAGCAGTTCCGCAGGGGGCACTGAAGCTTTCTTT.